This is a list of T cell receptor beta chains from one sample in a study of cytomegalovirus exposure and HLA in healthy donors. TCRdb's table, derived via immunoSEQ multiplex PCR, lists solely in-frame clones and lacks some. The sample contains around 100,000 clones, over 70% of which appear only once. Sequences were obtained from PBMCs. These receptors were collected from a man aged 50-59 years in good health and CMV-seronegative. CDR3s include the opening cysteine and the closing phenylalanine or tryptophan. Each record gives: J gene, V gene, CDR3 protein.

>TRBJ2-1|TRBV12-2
CAKDIGLAGDPTHRSYNEQFF
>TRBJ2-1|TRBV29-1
CSVEGAPGVGWNEQFF
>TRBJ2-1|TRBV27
CASSLIPGQGANEQFF
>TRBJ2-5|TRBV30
CAWSPSSGRVGETQYF
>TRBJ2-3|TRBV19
CASRTSGGTDTQYF
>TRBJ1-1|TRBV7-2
CASSTSRGTTEAFF
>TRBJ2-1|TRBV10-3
CAISGTSADNEQFF
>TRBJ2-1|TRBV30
CAWSPRNEQFF
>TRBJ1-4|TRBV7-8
CASSLGYDRGFDEKLFF
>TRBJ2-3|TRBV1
CTSSQVTGGDTDTQYF
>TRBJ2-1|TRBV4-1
CASSQGQVAGGAPYNEQFF
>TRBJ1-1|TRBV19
CASSVTGEMATEAFF
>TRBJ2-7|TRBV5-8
CASSLYTGSTYEQYF
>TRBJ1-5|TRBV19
CASSINRDQPQHF
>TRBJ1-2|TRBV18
CASSSRDRGLGYTF
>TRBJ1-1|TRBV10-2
CASKFTGNTEAFF
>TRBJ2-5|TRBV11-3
CASSRSGAGRWETQYF
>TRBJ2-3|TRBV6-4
CASSEGTGADTQYF
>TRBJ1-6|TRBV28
CASRHRADNSPLHF
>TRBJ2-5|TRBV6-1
CASRPGQETQYF
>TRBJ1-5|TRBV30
CAWNRGNSNQPQHF
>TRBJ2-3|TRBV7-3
CASSLSAVSPDTQYF
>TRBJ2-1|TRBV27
CASSSPDWGSGTLNEQFF
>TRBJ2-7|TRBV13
CASSLGHGRDPYEQYF
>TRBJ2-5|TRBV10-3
CAISALGGSPETQYF
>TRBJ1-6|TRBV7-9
CASSLGESYNSPLHF
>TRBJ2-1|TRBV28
CASLSGGGLRNEQFF
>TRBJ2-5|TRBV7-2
CASSLTGRQETQYF
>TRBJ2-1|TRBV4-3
CASSQVGGTNIFQEQFF
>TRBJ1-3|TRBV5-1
CASSLRGTADSGNTIYF
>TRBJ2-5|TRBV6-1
CASIFRLNKETQYF
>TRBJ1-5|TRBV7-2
CASSSDSSWPGQPQHF
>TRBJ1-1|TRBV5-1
CASSKSQGAPDTEAFF
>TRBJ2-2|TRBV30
CAWRASVDGGELFF
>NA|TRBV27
CASTSGGASVDEQYF
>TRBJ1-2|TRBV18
CASSPGTGEWGYGYTF
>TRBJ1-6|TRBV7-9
CASSLEGDNSPLHF
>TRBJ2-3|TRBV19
CASSPPGLETDTQYF
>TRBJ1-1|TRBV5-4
CASSPKKSSATEAFF
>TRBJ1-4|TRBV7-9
CASSLEQASPPSF
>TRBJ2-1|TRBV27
CASSSPSGRALYNEQFF
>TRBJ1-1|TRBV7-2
CASSFSGITEAFF
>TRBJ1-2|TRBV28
CASSPPGHRVGYTF
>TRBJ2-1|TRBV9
CASSVRTELAEQFF
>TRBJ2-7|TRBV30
CAWEPNRQAAYEQYF
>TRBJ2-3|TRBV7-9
CASSPDLTSGSSTDTQYF
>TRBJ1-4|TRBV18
CASSPYGDRGNVQLFF
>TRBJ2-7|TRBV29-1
CSALWGSNEQYF
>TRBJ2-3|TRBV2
CASSVADTQYF
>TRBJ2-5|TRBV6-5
CASSNRMEETQYF